This T cell receptor (beta chain) was obtained from a study of blood T cells in healthy people across ages (dated by TCRdb to about 2015). As for the study more broadly: Template switching captured roughly one uniquely barcoded TCR beta cDNA molecule per two T cells in model experiments. Age-related changes in TCR beta repertoire diversity were measured in the study by deep sequencing normalized with unique cDNA molecular identifiers. Four age groups were formed from the donors: young (average approximately 15 years), middle-aged (approximately 39), aged (over 55) and long-lived (around 82). For two donors (one aged 18 to 29 and one aged 80 or older), the study analyzed two additional independent replicas of 1 million unique cDNA reads from the same blood draw. The paper's findings and limits, for the study overall: There was a strong correlation between observed TCR beta diversity and the percentage of naive T cells measured by flow cytometry. Total diversity estimates from one million sequenced T cells were considered lower bounds and underestimates. The CMV infection status of donors was not known, potentially confounding age-related changes in expanded clonotypes. Compared with the aged group, the long-lived group had more naive CD4+ T cells, fewer expanded clones and increased TCR diversity, a pattern suggesting age selection. Conclusive comparison of naive and antigen-experienced compartments was prevented by the profiling of bulk unsorted PBMCs. Observed TCR beta diversity per million T cells fell roughly linearly with age, and a significant reduction was already apparent by age roughly 40.

On this clonotype itself: Its antigen target is currently unknown. A much more abundant neighbour one base away suggests this may be a read error.

Receptors were amplified or captured by 5' RACE. Sequencing used an Illumina HiSeq 2500. A second PCR of 7 to 11 cycles was performed with a sample-barcoded 5' primer and a J-beta primer mix. A unique molecular identifier was introduced onto each TCR beta cDNA molecule by a template-switch 5' adaptor carrying 12 random nucleotides. Each sample yielded at least 2.5 million CDR3-containing paired-end reads. The Mint cDNA synthesis kit, primed by a TRBC-specific oligonucleotide, was used to synthesize first-strand cDNA from all RNA. Following uracil-DNA glycosylase treatment, a first 18-cycle PCR with universal primers M1SS and BC2_uni_R was performed on all cDNA. The paper's processing steps were these. Normalization of each sample was performed by random selection of 1 million high-quality reads, each carrying a distinct molecular identifier. Reads sharing molecular identifiers were discarded rather than binned into consensus sequences. MiTCR, run with a Q25 quality threshold and the strictest error-elimination algorithm, handled CDR3 identification, clonotype clustering and error correction. A nonparametric unseen species model with Euler transformation was used to estimate a lower bound on total TCR beta diversity. The raw public reads went through TCRdb reprocessing: fastp at Q25, MiXCR clone calling, in-frame beta chains kept. Identical CDR3 protein sequences are pooled into one entry, listed with their most common genes and DNA. The V and J calls follow TCRdb's processing rather than the paper's. Within this sample are about 930,000 distinct CDR3 sequences, with almost 30% of them counted one time only. The ten biggest clones cover roughly 10% of the sample.

Trimming takes 6 bases from V and 8 bases from J, and the germline ends sit 17 bases apart. CDR3 length: 15 amino acids, cysteine to phenylalanine. Only the CDR3 part of the read is kept: 45 bases, read in frame from the first base. The CDR1 and CDR2 encoded by the germline V gene are SNHLY and FYNNEI. Systemically healthy Caucasian individuals from Russia, over 30 in total and aged about 6 to 100 years, were included as donors. Each donor gave 8 to 10 milliliters of peripheral blood, drawn into EDTA-treated Vacutainer tubes. Ficoll-Paque density-gradient centrifugation was used to isolate PBMCs, with at least 6.5 million per sample. Total RNA was extracted from PBMCs with Trizol reagent, with at least 5 micrograms obtained per sample. For every donor, flow cytometry on a PBMC aliquot measured the percentage of naive CD45RAhigh/CD27high T cells. This sample also appeared in a second study, on T cells of mothers and their children. As that second study puts it: Nine systemically healthy Caucasian individuals, comprising three mothers and their six children, were included as donors. cDNA synthesis consumed the entire amount of extracted RNA, loaded at approximately 1.6 ug RNA in each 15 ul reaction. In the second PCR, the M1S primer added sample barcodes and 2-4 random nucleotides. Over 9.5 million TCR beta CDR3 reads were obtained for each mother, and 2.5 million to 3 million reads were obtained for each child. TCR recombination output is similarly shaped by thymic selection in related and unrelated pairs, with a minor effect exerted by inherited differences. Normalized repertoire overlap was always found to be slightly, but never significantly, higher in related mother-child pairs than in unrelated mother-child pairs. No persistent microchimeric T cell clones were detected, at a sensitivity of around 100 clones per million clonotypes. Deep NGS was used in the study to compare the TCR beta repertoires of mothers and children and to look for features that separate related mother-child pairs from unrelated individuals. On average, the children were approximately 11 +/- 4 years old, while the mothers were around 42 +/- 4 years old. Libraries were sequenced on Illumina HiSeq 2000 with 100+100 nt paired-end reads after adapter ligation with NEBNext reagents. Mother and child libraries were prepared a month apart and sequenced in separate runs to prevent cross-contamination. For each donor, somewhere between about 450,000 and 2,200,000 distinct TCR beta clonotypes were identified. Naive TCR beta clonotypes were estimated from low-frequency clonotypes matched to each donor's FACS-determined naive share, without sorting.

The chain joins TRBV2 to TRBJ1-6; TRBD1 is possibly the D segment (5 matching bases). This TCR was recovered from a woman in her thirties or forties in good health. Sequences were obtained from blood. The CDR3 sequence is CASRDRLRGDSPLHF. At the DNA level, the sequence is TGTGCCAGCAGGGACCGCTTACGAGGGGATTCACCCCTCCACTTT.